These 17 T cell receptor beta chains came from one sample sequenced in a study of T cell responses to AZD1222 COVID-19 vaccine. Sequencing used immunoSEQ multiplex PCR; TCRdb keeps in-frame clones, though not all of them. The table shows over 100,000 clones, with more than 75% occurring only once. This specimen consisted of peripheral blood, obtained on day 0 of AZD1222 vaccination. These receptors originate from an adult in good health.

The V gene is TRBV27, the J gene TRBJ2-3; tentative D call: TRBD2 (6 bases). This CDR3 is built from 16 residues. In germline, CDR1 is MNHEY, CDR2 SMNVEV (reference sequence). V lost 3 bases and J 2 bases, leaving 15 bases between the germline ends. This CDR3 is CASSLGAGSNTDTQYF. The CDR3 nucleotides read TGTGCCAGCAGTTTGGGAGCGGGTTCTAACACAGATACGCAGTATTTT.

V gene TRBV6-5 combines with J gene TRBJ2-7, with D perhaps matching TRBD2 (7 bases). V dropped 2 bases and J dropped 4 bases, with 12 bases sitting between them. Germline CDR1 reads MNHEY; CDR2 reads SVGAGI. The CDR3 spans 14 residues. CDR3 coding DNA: TGTGCCAGCAGTTACCGGGGGGCCGGTTACGAGCAGTACTTC. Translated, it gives CASSYRGAGYEQYF.

CDR3 coding DNA: TGTGCCACCAGCAGTGGGGACAGGGGGCATGAGCAGTTCTTC. Protein product: CATSSGDRGHEQFF. This rearrangement joins TRBV15 to TRBJ2-1; 12 bases are a match to TRBD1. The V segment lost 3 bases and the J segment 8 bases; nucleotides outside the gene matches: 2. Germline V CDR1 and CDR2: LNHNV, YYDKDF (reference sequence). The CDR3 extends over 14 amino acids.

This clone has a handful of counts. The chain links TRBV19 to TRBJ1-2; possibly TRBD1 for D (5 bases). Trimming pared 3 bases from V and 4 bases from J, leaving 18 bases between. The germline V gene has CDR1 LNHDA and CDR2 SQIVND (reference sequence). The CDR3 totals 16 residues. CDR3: CASSMSGGVTAYGYTF. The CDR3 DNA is TGTGCCAGTAGTATGTCAGGTGGAGTGACAGCCTATGGCTACACCTTC.

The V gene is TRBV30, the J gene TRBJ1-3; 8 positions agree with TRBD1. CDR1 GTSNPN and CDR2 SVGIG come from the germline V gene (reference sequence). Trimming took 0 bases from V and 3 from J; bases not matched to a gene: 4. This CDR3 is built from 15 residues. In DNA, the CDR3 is TGTGCCTGGAGTGTACGACAGGGGCGTGGAAACACCATATATTTT. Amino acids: CAWSVRQGRGNTIYF.

The DNA for the CDR3 is TGTGCCAGTAGTCCGACAGGGTTAAACACTGAAGCTTTCTTT. Residues: CASSPTGLNTEAFF. This sequence joins TRBV19 and TRBJ1-1, with 7 bases matching TRBD1. The CDR3 is 14 residues long. V shed 5 bases, J shed 2 bases, and the junction held 5 bases outside the gene matches. Germline lookup yields CDR1 LNHDA and CDR2 SQIVND (reference sequence).

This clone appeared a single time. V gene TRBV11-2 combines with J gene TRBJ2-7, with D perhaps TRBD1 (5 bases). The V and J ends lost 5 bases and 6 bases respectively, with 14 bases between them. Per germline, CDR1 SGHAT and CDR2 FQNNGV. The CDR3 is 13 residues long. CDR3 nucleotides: TGTGCCAGCAGCCCGGACATACTCGGCGAGCAGTACTTC. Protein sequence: CASSPDILGEQYF.

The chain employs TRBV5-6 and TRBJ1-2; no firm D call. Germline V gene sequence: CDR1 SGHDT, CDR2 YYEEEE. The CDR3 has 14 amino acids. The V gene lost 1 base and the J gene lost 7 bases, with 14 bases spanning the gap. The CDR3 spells CASSLRESLGGYTF. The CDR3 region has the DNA TGTGCCAGCAGCTTGCGGGAGAGTCTGGGTGGCTACACCTTC.

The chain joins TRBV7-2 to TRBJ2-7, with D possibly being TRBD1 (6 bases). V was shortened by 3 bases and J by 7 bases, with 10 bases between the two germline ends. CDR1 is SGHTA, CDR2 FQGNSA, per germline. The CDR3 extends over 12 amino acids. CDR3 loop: CASSFGGLEQYF. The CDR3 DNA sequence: TGTGCCAGCAGCTTTGGGGGCCTTGAGCAGTACTTC.

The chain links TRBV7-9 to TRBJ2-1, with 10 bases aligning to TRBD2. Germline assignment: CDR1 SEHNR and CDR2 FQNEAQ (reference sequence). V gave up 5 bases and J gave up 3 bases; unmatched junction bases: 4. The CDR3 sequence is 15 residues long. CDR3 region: CASSRTSGGYNEQFF. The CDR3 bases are TGTGCCAGCAGCCGGACTAGCGGAGGCTACAATGAGCAGTTCTTC.

The CDR3 DNA reads TGTGCCAGCAGCTTATACCAGGGGCAGCCCCAGCATTTT. Translation: CASSLYQGQPQHF. The chain joins TRBV7-2 to TRBJ1-5; the D gene is possibly TRBD1 (6 bases). Trimming pared 2 bases from V and 7 bases from J, leaving 9 bases between. This CDR3 is 13 amino acids long. From germline, CDR1 is SGHTA and CDR2 FQGNSA.

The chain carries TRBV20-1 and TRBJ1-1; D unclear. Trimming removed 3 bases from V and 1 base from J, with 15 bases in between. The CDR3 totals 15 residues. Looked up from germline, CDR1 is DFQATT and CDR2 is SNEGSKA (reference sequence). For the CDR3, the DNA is TGCAGTGCTAGTGTTCCGATTGGTTGGAACACTGAAGCTTTCTTT. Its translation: CSASVPIGWNTEAFF.

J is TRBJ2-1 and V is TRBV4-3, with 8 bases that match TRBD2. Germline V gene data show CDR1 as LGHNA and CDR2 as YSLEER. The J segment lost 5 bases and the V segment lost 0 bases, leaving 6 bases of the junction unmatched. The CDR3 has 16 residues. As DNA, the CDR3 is TGCGCCAGCAGCCAAGATTTGCGGGGGGTTCACAATGAGCAGTTCTTC. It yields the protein CASSQDLRGVHNEQFF.

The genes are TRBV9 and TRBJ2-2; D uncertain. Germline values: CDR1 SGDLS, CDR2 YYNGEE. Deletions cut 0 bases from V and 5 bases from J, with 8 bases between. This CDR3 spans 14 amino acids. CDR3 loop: CASSVEGQTGELFF. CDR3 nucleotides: TGTGCCAGCAGCGTAGAGGGTCAAACCGGGGAGCTGTTTTTT.

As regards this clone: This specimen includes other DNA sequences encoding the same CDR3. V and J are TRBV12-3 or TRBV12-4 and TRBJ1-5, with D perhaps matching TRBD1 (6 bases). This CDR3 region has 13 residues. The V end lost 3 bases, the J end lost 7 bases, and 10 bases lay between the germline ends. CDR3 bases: TGTGCCAGCAGTTTTCCAGGGGTACAGCCCCAGCATTTT. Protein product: CASSFPGVQPQHF.

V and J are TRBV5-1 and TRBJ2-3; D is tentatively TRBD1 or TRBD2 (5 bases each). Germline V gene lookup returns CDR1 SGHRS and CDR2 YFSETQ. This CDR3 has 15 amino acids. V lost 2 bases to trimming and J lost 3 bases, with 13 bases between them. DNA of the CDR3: TGCGCCAGCAGCTTTTCCGGGACGGATACAGATACGCAGTATTTT. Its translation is CASSFSGTDTDTQYF. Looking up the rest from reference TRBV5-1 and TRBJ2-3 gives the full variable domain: KAGVTQTPRYLIKTRGQQVTLSCSPISGHRSVSWYQQTPGQGLQFLFEYFSETQRNKGNFPGRFSGRQFSNSRSEMNVSTLELGDSALYLCASSFSGTDTDTQYFGPGTRLTVL.

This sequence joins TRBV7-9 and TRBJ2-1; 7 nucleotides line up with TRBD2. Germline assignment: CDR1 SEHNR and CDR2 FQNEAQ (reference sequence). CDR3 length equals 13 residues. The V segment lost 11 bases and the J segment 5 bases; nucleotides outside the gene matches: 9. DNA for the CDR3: TGTGCCGGTAGCGGGCGGAATGACAATGAGCAGTTCTTC. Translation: CAGSGRNDNEQFF.